The sequence of this TCR beta chain was determined in a study of blood T cell repertoires in COVID-19. TCRdb keeps only in-frame clones here, not all; method: immunoSEQ multiplex PCR. The sample shows roughly 140,000 clones, approximately 87% of them seen only once. The germline CDR1 and CDR2 sequences are SGHTA and FQGNSA. The V end lost 0 bases, the J end lost 0 bases, and 9 bases lay between the germline ends. This CDR3 is 16 amino acids long. The receptor was isolated from a woman in her twenties or thirties with acute COVID-19. Sequencing was done on a sample of PBMCs or T cells enriched from blood (not recorded which). V is TRBV7-2 and J is TRBJ2-1, with D possibly being TRBD1 (6 bases). This chain's CDR3 is CASSLAIGGSYNEQFF. CDR3 nucleotides: TGTGCCAGCAGCTTAGCAATAGGGGGCTCCTACAATGAGCAGTTCTTC.